This TCR beta chain was identified in a study (dated by TCRdb to the mid-2010s). As for this clonotype: Which antigen it targets is not known. No base qualities exist here, and no much larger clone lies one base off it.

The library was prepared using RT-PCR. Sequencing instrument: Illumina MiSeq. TCRdb applied fastp at Q25 and MiXCR to the public reads, then kept only in-frame beta chains. CDR3 protein sequences are deduplicated, and each keeps its most common genes and DNA. This sample holds 550,000 to 750,000 distinct CDR3 sequences; over 12% were observed only once. The biggest ten clones account for 3.6% of the sample. Per the germline V gene, MGHDK is the CDR1 and SYGVNS is the CDR2. V was cut back by 4 bases and J by 3 bases, leaving a gap of 10 bases between them. Including cysteine and phenylalanine, the CDR3 has 14 amino acids. The kept DNA is CDR3 alone, 42 bases in frame from the first base.

The V and J genes are TRBV25-1 and TRBJ2-1; the D gene assignment is ambiguous. This clonotype originated in a female donor in good health, serving as a healthy control. Sequencing was carried out using memory CD4+ T cells from blood. The CDR3 protein: CASSGGPFYNEQFF. The sequence in DNA is TGTGCCAGCAGTGGCGGACCTTTCTACAATGAGCAGTTCTTC.